What follows describes a single TCR beta chain. Its cognate antigen is unknown. The record originates from a study of T cell responses to AZD1222 COVID-19 vaccine. Turning to the study itself: Second-dose intervals near 4 or 12 weeks were combined. Broader study findings: After two AZD1222 doses, spike-specific TCR breadth and depth rose versus day 0. Among AZD1222 vaccinees, only five to seven were seropositive at baseline. Spike as a whole was targeted by vaccine-associated CD4 TCRs, dominant at 160-218 and 743-854.

Sequenced by immunoSEQ multiplex PCR; TCRdb stores in-frame clones only, minus some. The data show about 120,000 clones, with around 85% seen just once and around 6.2% held by the top ten. The CDR3 consists of 14 residues. V was cut by 4 bases and J by 2 bases, with 11 bases left in between. Germline V lookup: CDR1 PRHDT, CDR2 FYEKMQ (reference sequence). The sequencing here drew on peripheral blood, taken on day 0 of AZD1222 vaccination. The clonotype originates from an adult in good health. The gene calls are TRBV13 and TRBJ1-1, with D unresolved. CDR3 in DNA: TGTGCCAGCAGCTACGACACAAGAAACACTGAAGCTTTCTTT. Protein sequence: CASSYDTRNTEAFF.